These 21 T cell receptor beta chains came from one sample sequenced in a study of human CD8 memory T cell subsets (dated by TCRdb to about 2020). For sequencing, a NextSeq 550 was employed. A Human TCR Profiling Kit was used to prepare UMI-labeled 5' RACE TCRbeta libraries. With the reads reprocessed by TCRdb, a single entry stands for each CDR3 protein sequence and no DNA is reported. This sample's records show about 5,400 distinct CDR3 sequences. The ten largest clonotypes hold more than 35% of the sample. The specimen sequenced was CD8+ effector memory T cells (TEM) sorted from PBMCs. The sample's cell subset or site label, in plain terms: effector memory CD8 T cells, CCR7- CD45RO+ CD95+. Receptor source: a human donor in good health.

The gene calls are TRBV7-3 and TRBJ2-1. The germline gives CDR1 SGHTA, CDR2 FQGTGA. This CDR3 comprises 15 residues. The CDR3 spells CASSPLGGSYNEQFF.

The chain links TRBV14 to TRBJ1-2; the D call of TRBD1 rests on TCRdb alone, since no DNA is present to check it. Germline values: CDR1 SGHDN, CDR2 FVKESK. The CDR3 has 14 amino acids. The CDR3 loop is CASSRETGFFGYTF.

This clonotype is deemed medium-sized by its frequency. This chain joins TRBV12-3 or TRBV12-4 and TRBJ1-2; there is no DNA to check the TCRdb D call of TRBD1. The CDR3 runs to 14 residues. The CDR3 loop reads CASRQKTGRSGYTF.

The chain employs TRBV5-1 and TRBJ2-7; TCRdb outputs TRBD1, but without DNA this stays unchecked. The CDR3 has 15 residues. Germline assignment: CDR1 SGHRS and CDR2 YFSETQ. The CDR3 region is CASSSGQGGSYEQYF.

The chain is built from TRBV6-6 and TRBJ2-4. The V gene's germline CDR1 is MNHNY and CDR2 SVGAGI (reference sequence). The CDR3 is 20 residues long. CDR3 residues: CASSLRASIPRVSAKNIQYF.

The chain has TRBV14 and TRBJ2-7. The germline V gene has CDR1 SGHDN and CDR2 FVKESK. The CDR3 spans 12 residues. The CDR3 is CASSQVVYEQYF.

The chain is built from TRBV10-1 and TRBJ2-7; TCRdb's D call, TRBD1, is unchecked because there is no DNA. This CDR3 is built from 11 residues. Germline-derived CDR1 and CDR2 are WNHNN and SYGVQD (reference sequence). The CDR3 protein is CASSENRERYF.

The chain uses TRBV9 and TRBJ2-1; lacking DNA, the TRBD2 call made by TCRdb goes unchecked. Germline loops: CDR1 SGDLS, CDR2 YYNGEE. The CDR3 extends over 13 amino acids. The chain's CDR3 is CASSAPRVNEQFF. The full variable domain, completed using reference TRBV9 and TRBJ2-1, is DSGVTQTPKHLITATGQRVTLRCSPRSGDLSVYWYQQSLDQGLQFLIQYYNGEERAKGNILERFSAQQFPDLHSELNLSSLELGDSALYFCASSAPRVNEQFFGPGTRLTVL.

The chain couples TRBV7-8 to TRBJ1-4; TCRdb selects TRBD1, and the lack of DNA leaves this call unchecked. Germline CDR1 is SGHVS and CDR2 is FQNEAQ. This CDR3 comprises 18 residues. CDR3 region: CASSLNGGDYATNEKLFF.

The chain combines TRBV29-1 with TRBJ2-7; TCRdb's D call, TRBD1, is unchecked because there is no DNA. This CDR3 region has 13 residues. CDR1 is SQVTM and CDR2 is ANQGSEA in the germline V gene. The chain's CDR3 is CSVPRDRPYEQYF.

V and J are TRBV29-1 and TRBJ2-1; TCRdb names TRBD1, which stays unverified in the absence of DNA. The CDR3 runs to 12 residues. Germline-derived CDR1 and CDR2 are SQVTM and ANQGSEA. The CDR3 sequence: CLMDRQYNEQFF.

The V and J genes are TRBV28 and TRBJ2-3; without DNA, the TCRdb call of TRBD2 cannot be checked. The CDR3 covers 16 residues. Looked up from germline, CDR1 is MDHEN and CDR2 is SYDVKM. This CDR3 reads CASSPGTSGVTDTQYF.

The chain links TRBV20-1 to TRBJ2-1; lacking DNA, the TRBD1 call made by TCRdb goes unchecked. The V gene's germline CDR1 is DFQATT and CDR2 SNEGSKA (reference sequence). The CDR3 sequence is 16 residues long. Here the CDR3 reads CSARDTRRGPYNEQFF.

V and J are TRBV7-2 and TRBJ2-5; TCRdb names TRBD2, which stays unverified in the absence of DNA. The CDR3 length is 15 residues. Germline values: CDR1 SGHTA, CDR2 FQGNSA. CDR3 sequence: CASSLSLLPQETQYF.

This chain's CDR3 is CASSSGTGGYEQYF. The V gene is TRBV5-4, the J gene TRBJ2-7; TCRdb reports TRBD1, a call that lacks DNA to check it against. Per germline, CDR1 SGHNT and CDR2 YYREEE (reference sequence). The CDR3 totals 14 residues.

V is TRBV2 and J is TRBJ2-7; there is no DNA to check the TCRdb D call of TRBD1. CDR1 SNHLY and CDR2 FYNNEI come from the germline V gene. This CDR3 has 14 residues. CDR3 sequence reads: CASSEGGVSYEQYF.

In terms of frequency, this clonotype is medium-sized (0.01 to 0.1%). The J gene is TRBJ1-5, the V gene TRBV12-3 or TRBV12-4; lacking DNA, the TRBD1 call made by TCRdb goes unchecked. CDR3 length equals 15 residues. Here the CDR3 reads CASSNQGGFNQPQHF.

The V call is TRBV5-4, the J call TRBJ1-6. The length of the CDR3 is 14 residues. Germline-derived CDR1 and CDR2 are SGHNT and YYREEE (reference sequence). The CDR3 spells CASSLDLGNSPLHF.

The chain couples TRBV20-1 to TRBJ1-1. CDR1 and CDR2 from the germline V gene are DFQATT and SNEGSKA (reference sequence). The CDR3 consists of 14 residues. The CDR3 is CSARDQWVNTEAFF.

The chain recombines TRBV7-9 with TRBJ1-1. The germline CDR1 and CDR2 sequences are SEHNR and FQNEAQ (reference sequence). There are 13 residues in the CDR3. The CDR3 reads CASSLAGGAEAFF.

V usage is TRBV6-6 and J usage is TRBJ2-7; TCRdb designates TRBD1, a call that cannot be tested without DNA. Germline CDR1 and CDR2: MNHNY and SVGAGI (reference sequence). The CDR3 runs 15 residues. Here the CDR3 reads CASSPGTGALYEQYF.